This T cell receptor beta chain was sequenced in a study of T cell repertoires in cytomegalovirus infection. This clonotype occurred many times. Its antigen is unidentified. In TCRdb, the reads were re-called with MiXCR into one record per CDR3 protein. In the table there are approximately 260,000 distinct CDR3 sequences, 15% to 20% of which are singletons. Germline values: CDR1 SGHVS, CDR2 FQNEAQ. The V gene lost 4 bases and the J gene lost 5 bases, with 17 bases spanning the gap. The CDR3 is made up of 15 amino acids. Study conclusions and caveats: Adding up the frequency of public TCR beta families identified people who carried CMV plus the relevant HLA. The response measured ex vivo was dominated by TCR beta clonotypes (HLA-C-restricted and CMV-specific).

Sequencing was carried out using CD8+ T cells from PBMCs. The rearrangement links TRBV7-8 to TRBJ1-2, with a weak D call TRBD1 (6 bases). The receptor was isolated from a human donor in good health (CMV status not recorded). Some clones in this sample may be carry-over from other donors' samples. The CDR3 protein is CASSYGTGGSYGYTF. The CDR3 nucleotides read TGTGCCAGCAGCTATGGGACGGGGGGCTCATATGGCTACACCTTC. The complete variable domain, with remaining parts taken from reference TRBV7-8 and TRBJ1-2, reads GAGVSQSPRYKVAKRGQDVALRCDPISGHVSLFWYQQALGQGPEFLTYFQNEAQLDKSGLPSDRFFAERPEGSVSTLKIQRTQQEDSAVYLCASSYGTGGSYGYTFGSGTRLTVV.